This is a list of T cell receptor beta chains from one sample in a study of T cell changes during pregnancy in multiple sclerosis. Profiling relied on immunoSEQ multiplex PCR, and the TCRdb table lists in-frame clones only, not all of them. The sample includes some 80,000 clones, 85% to 95% seen only once; the top ten take 2.5%. Sequenced material: peripheral blood, taken in the third trimester of pregnancy. These receptors originate from a female donor with multiple sclerosis, enrolled in a pregnancy study. CDR3s leave out the opening cysteine and the closing phenylalanine or tryptophan. Each record gives: clone size, CDR3 length, V gene, CDR3 protein. Clone size is not always given. Where it is, it says once, few, many or a class for expanded clones.

NA	14	TRBV16	ASSPTPGGGDQPQH
NA	15	TRBV27	ASSSKGQAYSNQPQH
once	11	TRBV2	ASSVGVAETQY
NA	13	TRBV6-9	ASSLNRTTNEKLF
NA	13	TRBV13	ASRRGQAITDTQY
once	13	TRBV4-2	ASSQDRGGDYEQY
NA	14	TRBV27	ASSFDRGQMNTEAF
NA	16	TRBV7-3	ASSLSPSPGQGTITIY
NA	12	TRBV9	ASSVVGVAGEAF
NA	12	TRBV6-1	ASSAGDSTGELF
NA	14	TRBV9	ASSVAPTSGGFEQY
NA	14	TRBV6-5	ASSYSQMSSYNEQF
NA	10	TRBV2	ASSGGGNIQY
NA	14	TRBV5-1	ASSPISGGARETQY
NA	11	TRBV29-1	SVGLTENTEAF
NA	12	TRBV11-1	ASSLRSSADTQY
NA	12	TRBV6-6	ASSYRQGNQPQH
NA	12	TRBV12-5	ASDRGGSYNEQF
NA	8	TRBV25-1	ASSGLEAF
NA	13	TRBV6-5	ASSLPGTPNTEAF
NA	15	TRBV7-3	ASSLNAAGGRYREQF
NA	12	TRBV5-1	ASSRDSSYNEQF
once	12	TRBV4-1	ASSQGRTQETQY
NA	11	TRBV29-1	SVGEPGTGELF
NA	11	TRBV6-1	ASSSTANYGYT
NA	11	TRBV19	ATTGGESYGYT
NA	16	TRBV10-3	AISGGQPNWGSYNEQF